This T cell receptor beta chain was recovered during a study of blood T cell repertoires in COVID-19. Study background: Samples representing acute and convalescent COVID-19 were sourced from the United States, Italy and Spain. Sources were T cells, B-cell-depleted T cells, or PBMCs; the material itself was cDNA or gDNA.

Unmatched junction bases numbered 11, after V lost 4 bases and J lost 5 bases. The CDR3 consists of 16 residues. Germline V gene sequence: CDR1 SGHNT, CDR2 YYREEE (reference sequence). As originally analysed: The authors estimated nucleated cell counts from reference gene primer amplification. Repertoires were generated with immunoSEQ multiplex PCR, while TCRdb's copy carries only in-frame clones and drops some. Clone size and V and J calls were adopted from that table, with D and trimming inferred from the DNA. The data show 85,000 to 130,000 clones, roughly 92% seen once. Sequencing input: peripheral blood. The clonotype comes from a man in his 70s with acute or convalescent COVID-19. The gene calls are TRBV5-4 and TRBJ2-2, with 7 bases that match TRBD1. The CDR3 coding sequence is TGTGCCAGCAGCCCAGTAGCACAGGGGTTTACCGGGGAGCTGTTTTTT. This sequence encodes CASSPVAQGFTGELFF.